This section outlines one T cell receptor beta chain sequence together with its context. CDR1 is KGHSH, CDR2 LQKENI, per germline. This CDR3 has 13 amino acids. V gave up 5 bases and J gave up 1 base, with 8 bases separating them. TCRdb recomputed calls from the RT-PCR reads with MiXCR, one row per CDR3 protein. Among almost 700,000 distinct CDR3 sequences listed, around 14% were seen once. The sequenced sample consisted of memory CD4+ T cells from blood. The rearrangement links TRBV18 to TRBJ2-5, with D tentatively TRBD2 (6 bases). This clonotype was obtained from a female donor in good health, serving as a healthy control. The CDR3 spells CASSSGVQETQYF. The DNA for the CDR3 is TGTGCCAGCTCATCGGGGGTCCAAGAGACCCAGTACTTC.